The rows below give T cell receptor beta chains drawn from one sample of a study of T-cell reconstitution after alpha-beta-depleted transplantation in children. Each CDR3 protein gets one entry after TCRdb re-called the PCR reads with MiXCR. The sample includes approximately 98,000 distinct CDR3 sequences, approximately 6% of them seen just once. Material: PBMCs, mostly from graft donor cells, obtained 360 days after TCRalphabeta/CD19-depleted stem cell transplant. The origin of the receptors is a male patient under 10 years old who had a stem cell transplant for acute lymphoblastic leukemia, so the T cells may come from the graft donor. CDR3s include the opening cysteine and the closing phenylalanine or tryptophan. The order of the fields is J gene, D gene, V gene, clone size, CDR3 protein, CDR3 DNA. A D gene is named only where the DNA matches it firmly. The listing skips clone size in some rows; elsewhere it reads once, few, many or a size class.

TRBJ1-2 . TRBV9 . CASSSLYGYTF TGTGCCAGCAGCTCCCTTTATGGCTACACCTTC
TRBJ1-1 . TRBV6-2/TRBV6-3 many CASSTLRGRNTEAFF TGTGCCAGCAGTACCCTGAGGGGAAGGAACACTGAAGCTTTCTTT
TRBJ2-7 TRBD2 TRBV20-1 many CSACDSGNGSYEQYF TGCAGTGCTTGCGATAGCGGGAATGGGTCCTACGAGCAGTACTTC
TRBJ1-1 . TRBV7-2 few CASRYPGPLSGNPEAFF TGTGCCAGCAGGTACCCGGGTCCCCTCTCAGGAAACCCTGAAGCTTTCTTT
TRBJ1-5 . TRBV12-3/TRBV12-4 many CASSPRGQPQHF TGTGCCAGCAGCCCCCGGGGTCAGCCCCAGCATTTT
TRBJ2-5 . TRBV9 many CASSVDMKMETQYF TGTGCCAGCAGCGTAGATATGAAGATGGAGACCCAGTACTTC
TRBJ2-4 . TRBV20-1 few CSAGGTLAKNIQYF TGCAGTGCCGGGGGCACGTTAGCCAAAAACATTCAGTACTTC
TRBJ2-2 . TRBV24-1 many CATSDSDRLNTGELFF TGTGCCACCAGTGATTCCGACAGGTTGAACACCGGGGAGCTGTTTTTT
TRBJ2-3 TRBD2 TRBV5-6 many CASSFGGMGTDTQYF TGTGCCAGCAGTTTCGGGGGGATGGGCACAGATACGCAGTATTTT
TRBJ2-1 . TRBV29-1 many CSVLTGSSYNEQFF TGCAGCGTCTTAACCGGTAGCTCCTACAATGAGCAGTTCTTC
TRBJ2-1 TRBD1 TRBV7-9 many CASSLSSIQGIVQFF TGTGCCAGCAGCTTAAGTAGTATACAGGGGATAGTGCAGTTCTTC
TRBJ2-1 . TRBV27 . CASSFAYEQFF TGTGCCAGCAGCTTTGCTTATGAGCAGTTCTTC
TRBJ2-1 TRBD2 TRBV24-1 many CATSDLGTSAGQQFF TGTGCCACCAGTGACCTAGGGACTAGCGCTGGCCAGCAGTTCTTC
TRBJ2-1 TRBD1 TRBV11-2 many CASSFEGRDRANNEQFF TGTGCCAGCAGCTTTGAGGGCCGGGACAGGGCCAACAATGAGCAGTTCTTC
TRBJ2-3 . TRBV5-1 many CASSLEGFRTDTQYF TGCGCCAGCAGCTTGGAGGGGTTTCGCACAGATACGCAGTATTTT
TRBJ1-2 . TRBV7-9 many CASPLLHLGQVYGYTF TGTGCCAGCCCTCTACTACACCTGGGGCAGGTCTATGGCTACACCTTC
TRBJ1-1 . TRBV4-2 many CASSQVEGNEAFF TGTGCCAGCAGCCAAGTAGAAGGTAATGAAGCTTTCTTT
TRBJ2-1 . TRBV7-9 few CASSFPRDEQFF TGTGCCAGCTCCTTCCCTAGGGATGAGCAGTTCTTC
TRBJ2-2 TRBD2 TRBV20-1 few CSATPGLARGGELFF TGCAGTGCAACTCCGGGACTAGCGAGAGGCGGGGAGCTGTTTTTT
TRBJ2-2 . TRBV6-2/TRBV6-3 . CASSYPLGTGELFF TGTGCCAGCAGTTACCCCCTGGGCACCGGGGAGCTGTTTTTT
TRBJ2-7 . TRBV9 many CASSGRYPPYEQYF TGTGCCAGCAGCGGACGTTACCCCCCCTACGAGCAGTACTTC
TRBJ1-5 . TRBV2 many CARGTDSNQPQHF TGTGCCCGCGGCACGGATAGCAATCAGCCCCAGCATTTT